This TCR beta chain was recovered during a study of response to subunit inactivated influenza vaccine. Study outcomes and limitations: The authors suggested that few new T cells are recruited per seasonal influenza vaccination.

CDR1 and CDR2 (germline): MGHRA, YSYEKL. The CDR3 is made up of 17 amino acids. The V segment lost 1 base and the J segment 1 base; nucleotides outside the gene matches: 6. TCRdb ran MiXCR on the RT-PCR reads and lists one entry per CDR3 protein. The top ten hold 11% of the sample, which has a few hundred thousand distinct CDR3 sequences, 13% to 15% seen once. Remarks on this clonotype: Its antigen is unidentified.

The origin of this receptor is a man aged 50 to 60 who received an inactivated influenza vaccine. The specimen was PBMCs from blood, collected 11 to 12 days after vaccination. V and J are TRBV4-1 and TRBJ2-5; 10 nucleotides line up with TRBD2. CDR3 protein: CASSQASSSGGQETQYF. CDR3 coding DNA: TGCGCCAGCAGCCAAGCGAGCTCTAGCGGGGGCCAAGAGACCCAGTACTTC.